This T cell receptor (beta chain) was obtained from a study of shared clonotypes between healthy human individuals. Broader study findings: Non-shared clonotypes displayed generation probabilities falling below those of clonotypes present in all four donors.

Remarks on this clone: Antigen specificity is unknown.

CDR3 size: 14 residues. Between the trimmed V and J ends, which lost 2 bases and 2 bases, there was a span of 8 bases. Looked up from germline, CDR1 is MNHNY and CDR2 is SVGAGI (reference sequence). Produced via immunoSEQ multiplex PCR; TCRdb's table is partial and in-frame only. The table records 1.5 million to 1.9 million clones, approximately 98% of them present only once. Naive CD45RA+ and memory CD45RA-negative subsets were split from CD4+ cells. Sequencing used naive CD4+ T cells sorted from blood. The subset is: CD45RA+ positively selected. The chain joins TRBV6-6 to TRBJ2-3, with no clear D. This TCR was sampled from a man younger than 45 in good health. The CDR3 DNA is TGTGCCAGCAGTTACATAGTCCACACAGATACGCAGTATTTT. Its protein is CASSYIVHTDTQYF.